This T cell receptor (beta chain) was found in a study of siplizumab effects on memory and regulatory T cells. A word on this clone: Its antigen is as yet unknown.

Each sample contributed roughly 100,000 TCR templates to the assay. Libraries were prepared by immunoSEQ multiplex PCR; TCRdb keeps only in-frame clonotypes and omits some of them. Among roughly 100,000 clones listed, about 93% were seen once. The trim removed 5 bases at V and 3 bases at J, leaving 8 bases unmatched. CDR3 length equals 16 residues. Germline lookup yields CDR1 LNHDA and CDR2 SQIVND (reference sequence). Study-wide results and limits: Siplizumab produced a significant drop in alloreactive sequences attributable to unstimulated CD4+ memory cells. Alloreactive clones mapping to unstimulated subsets formed only a minor fraction. Where siplizumab was present, mappable alloreactive CD4+ clones averaged roughly 72% Treg-derived, compared with approximately 29% in controls.

This sequence joins TRBV19 and TRBJ1-4; 8 bases are a match to TRBD1. Sequenced: CD4+ T cells sorted from blood. This TCR was sampled from a human donor in good health. The CDR3 loop is CASSDDRGISNEKLFF. The CDR3 nucleotides are TGTGCCAGTAGTGACGACAGGGGAATCTCTAATGAAAAACTGTTTTTT.